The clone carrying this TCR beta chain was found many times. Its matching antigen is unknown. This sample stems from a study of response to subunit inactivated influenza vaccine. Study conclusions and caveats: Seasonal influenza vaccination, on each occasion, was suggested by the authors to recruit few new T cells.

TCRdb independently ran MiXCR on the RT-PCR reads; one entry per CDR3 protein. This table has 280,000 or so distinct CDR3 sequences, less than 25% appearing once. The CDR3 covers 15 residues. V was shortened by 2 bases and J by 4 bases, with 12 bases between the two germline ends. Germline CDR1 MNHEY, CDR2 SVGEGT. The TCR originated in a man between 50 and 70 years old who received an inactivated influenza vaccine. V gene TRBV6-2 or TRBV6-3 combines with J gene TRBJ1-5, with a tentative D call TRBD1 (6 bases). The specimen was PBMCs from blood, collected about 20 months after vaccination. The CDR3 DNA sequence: TGTGCCAGCAGTTACCTGGACAGCCTTAATCAGCCCCAGCATTTT. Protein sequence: CASSYLDSLNQPQHF.